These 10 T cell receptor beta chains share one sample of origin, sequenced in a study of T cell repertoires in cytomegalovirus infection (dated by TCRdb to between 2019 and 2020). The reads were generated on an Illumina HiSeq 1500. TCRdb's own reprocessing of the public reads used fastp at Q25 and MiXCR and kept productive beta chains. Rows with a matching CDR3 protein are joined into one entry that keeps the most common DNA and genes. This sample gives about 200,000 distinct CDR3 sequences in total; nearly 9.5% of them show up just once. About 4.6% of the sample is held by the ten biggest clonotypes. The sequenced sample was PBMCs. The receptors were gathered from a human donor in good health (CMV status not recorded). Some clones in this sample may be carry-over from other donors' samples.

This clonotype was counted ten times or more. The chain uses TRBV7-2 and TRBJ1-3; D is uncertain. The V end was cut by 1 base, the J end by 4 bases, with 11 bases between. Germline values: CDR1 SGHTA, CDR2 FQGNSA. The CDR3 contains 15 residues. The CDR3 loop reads CASSLDTGFGNTIYF. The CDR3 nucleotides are TGTGCCAGCAGCTTAGATACGGGGTTCGGAAACACCATATATTTT.

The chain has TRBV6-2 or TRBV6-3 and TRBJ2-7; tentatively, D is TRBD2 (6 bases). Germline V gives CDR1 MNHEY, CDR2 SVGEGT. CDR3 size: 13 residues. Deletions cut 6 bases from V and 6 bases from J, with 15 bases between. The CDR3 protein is CASSPARESEQYF. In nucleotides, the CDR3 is TGTGCCAGCAGCCCGGCACGGGAGTCCGAGCAGTACTTC.

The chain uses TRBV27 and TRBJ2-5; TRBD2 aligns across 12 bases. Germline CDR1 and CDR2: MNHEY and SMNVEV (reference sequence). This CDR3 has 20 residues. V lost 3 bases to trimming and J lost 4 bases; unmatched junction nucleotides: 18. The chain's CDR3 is CASSFWTSGAGSQVRETQYF. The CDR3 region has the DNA TGTGCCAGCAGTTTTTGGACTAGCGGGGCCGGGAGCCAAGTTCGAGAGACCCAGTACTTC.

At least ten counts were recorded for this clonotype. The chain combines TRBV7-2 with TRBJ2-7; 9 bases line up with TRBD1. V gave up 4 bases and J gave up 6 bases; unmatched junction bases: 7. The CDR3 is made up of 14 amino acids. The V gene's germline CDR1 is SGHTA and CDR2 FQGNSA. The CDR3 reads CASSSGQGLAEQYF. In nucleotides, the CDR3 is TGTGCCAGCAGCTCGGGACAGGGACTCGCCGAGCAGTACTTC. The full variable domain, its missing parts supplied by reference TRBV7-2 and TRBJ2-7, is GAGVSQSPSNKVTEKGKDVELRCDPISGHTALYWYRQSLGQGLEFLIYFQGNSAPDKSGLPSDRFSAERTGGSVSTLTIQRTQQEDSAVYLCASSSGQGLAEQYFGPGTRLTVT.

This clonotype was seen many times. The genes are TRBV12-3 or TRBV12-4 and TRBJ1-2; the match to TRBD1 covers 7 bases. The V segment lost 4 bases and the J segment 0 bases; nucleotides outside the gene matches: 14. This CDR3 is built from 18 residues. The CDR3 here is CASSSKFLGTAANYGYTF. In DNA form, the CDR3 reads TGTGCCAGCAGTTCCAAGTTTTTGGGGACAGCTGCTAACTATGGCTACACCTTC.

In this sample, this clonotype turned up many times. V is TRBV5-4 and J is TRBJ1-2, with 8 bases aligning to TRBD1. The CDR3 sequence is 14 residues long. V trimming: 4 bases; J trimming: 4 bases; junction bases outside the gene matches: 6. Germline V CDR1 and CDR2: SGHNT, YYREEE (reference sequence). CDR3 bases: TGTGCCAGCAGCGGTCTGACAGGGGCCTATGGCTACACCTTC. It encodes CASSGLTGAYGYTF. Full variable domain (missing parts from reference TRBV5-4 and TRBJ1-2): ETGVTQSPTHLIKTRGQQVTLRCSSQSGHNTVSWYQQALGQGPQFIFQYYREEENGRGNFPPRFSGLQFPNYSSELNVNALELDDSALYLCASSGLTGAYGYTFGSGTRLTVV.

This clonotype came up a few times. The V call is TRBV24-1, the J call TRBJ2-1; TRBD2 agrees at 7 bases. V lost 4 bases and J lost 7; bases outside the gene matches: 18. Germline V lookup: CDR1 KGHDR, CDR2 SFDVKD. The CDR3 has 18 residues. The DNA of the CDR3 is TGTGCCACCAGTGACCACCACGAGCGGGACTCATCACTTAATGAGCAGTTCTTC. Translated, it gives CATSDHHERDSSLNEQFF.

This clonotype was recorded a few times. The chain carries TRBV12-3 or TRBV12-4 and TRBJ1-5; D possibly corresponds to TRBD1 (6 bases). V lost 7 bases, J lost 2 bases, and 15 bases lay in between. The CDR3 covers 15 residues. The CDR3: CASTRGDIRNQPQHF. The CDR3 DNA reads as TGTGCCAGCACCCGGGGGGACATACGCAATCAGCCCCAGCATTTT.

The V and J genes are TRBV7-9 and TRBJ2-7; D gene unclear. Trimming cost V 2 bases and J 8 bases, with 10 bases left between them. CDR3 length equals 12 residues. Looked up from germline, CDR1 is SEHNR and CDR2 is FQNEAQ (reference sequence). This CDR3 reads CASSLNSPKQYF. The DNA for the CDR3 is TGTGCCAGCAGCTTAAACAGCCCCAAGCAGTACTTC. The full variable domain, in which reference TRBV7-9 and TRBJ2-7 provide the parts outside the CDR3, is DTGVSQNPRHKITKRGQNVTFRCDPISEHNRLYWYRQTLGQGPEFLTYFQNEAQLEKSRLLSDRFSAERPKGSFSTLEIQRTEQGDSAMYLCASSLNSPKQYFGPGTRLTVT.

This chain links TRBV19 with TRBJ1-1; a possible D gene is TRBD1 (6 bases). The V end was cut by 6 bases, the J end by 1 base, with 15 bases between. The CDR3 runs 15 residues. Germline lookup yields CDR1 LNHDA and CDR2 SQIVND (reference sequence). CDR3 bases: TGTGCCAGTAGCCCCACAGGGCAAACGAACACTGAAGCTTTCTTT. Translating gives CASSPTGQTNTEAFF.